This T cell receptor (beta chain) appears in the sequencing data of a study of STAT5B mutations in CD4+ large granular lymphocyte leukemia. Overall study: Among healthy controls, a particular HLA allele went with more CDR3 'QG' motifs. Study results and limitations: Without putative leukemic clones, patient CD4-sorted repertoires remained more clonal than healthy CD4+ repertoires. Data were not HLA-matched across samples. Compared with healthy controls (2/35), patient top clones favored TRBV06 (8/27).

As concerns this clone: Its antigen is unidentified.

This CDR3 spans 15 amino acids. The V segment lost 3 bases and the J segment 7 bases; nucleotides outside the gene matches: 6. Germline lookup yields CDR1 LNHDA and CDR2 SQIVND (reference sequence). The data were produced by immunoSEQ multiplex PCR, yet TCRdb's version contains in-frame clones alone and is incomplete. The sample lists some 32,000 clones, just under 75% seen once, with 1% to 1.2% in the top ten. The TCR originated in a human donor in good health. Sample: CD4+ T cells from blood buffy coats. The J gene is TRBJ2-7, the V gene TRBV19, with 13 bases lining up with TRBD2. The CDR3 loop reads CASSIVWTSGSEQYF. The CDR3 bases are TGTGCCAGTAGTATCGTCTGGACTAGCGGGAGTGAGCAGTACTTC.